This TCR beta chain was found in a study of T cell responses to AZD1222 COVID-19 vaccine. The table came from immunoSEQ multiplex PCR; TCRdb's copy has only in-frame clones and leaves some out. The sample yields about 140,000 clones, 80% to 95% seen once. Trimming pared 5 bases from V and 1 base from J, leaving 9 bases between. The CDR3 has 14 amino acids. Germline V gene sequence: CDR1 SGHNT, CDR2 YENEEA. The sequences come from peripheral blood, collected on day 0 of AZD1222 vaccination. The chain combines TRBV11-3 with TRBJ2-1; maybe TRBD2 (6 bases). The TCR originated in an adult in good health. DNA of the CDR3: TGTGCCAGCAGCCCGGGAGAGTCCTACAATGAGCAGTTCTTC. It is translated as CASSPGESYNEQFF.